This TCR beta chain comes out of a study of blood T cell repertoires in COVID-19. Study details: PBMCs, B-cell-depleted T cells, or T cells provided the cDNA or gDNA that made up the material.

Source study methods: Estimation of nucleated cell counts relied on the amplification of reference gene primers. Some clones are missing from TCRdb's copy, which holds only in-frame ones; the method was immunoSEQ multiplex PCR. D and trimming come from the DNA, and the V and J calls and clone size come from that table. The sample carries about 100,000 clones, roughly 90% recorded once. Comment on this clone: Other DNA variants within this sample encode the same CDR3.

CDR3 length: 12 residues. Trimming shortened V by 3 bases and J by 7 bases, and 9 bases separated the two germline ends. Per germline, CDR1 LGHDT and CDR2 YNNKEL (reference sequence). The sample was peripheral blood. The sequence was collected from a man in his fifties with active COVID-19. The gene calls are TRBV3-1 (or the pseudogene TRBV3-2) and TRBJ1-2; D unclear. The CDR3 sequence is CASSQAGSGYTF. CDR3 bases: TGTGCCAGCAGCCAGGCGGGTTCTGGCTACACCTTC.